A single sample gave rise to the 17 T cell receptor beta chains below, sequenced in a study of shared clonotypes between healthy human individuals. TCRdb keeps only in-frame clones here, not all; method: immunoSEQ multiplex PCR. The profile covers millions of clones, with approximately 95% appearing a single time and around 0.4% taken by the ten largest. Sequencing used naive CD4+ T cells from PBMCs. The subset denotes: CD45RA+ positively selected. The receptor source for this set is a man aged 18-30 years in good health. Some clones in this sample may be carry-over from other donors' samples.

The J gene is TRBJ2-3, the V gene TRBV25-1, with TRBD2 identical over 12 bases. Germline CDR1 and CDR2: MGHDK and SYGVNS. The CDR3 extends over 15 amino acids. V was pared by 6 bases and J by 0 bases, with 1 base of the junction left unmatched. The CDR3, as DNA: TGTGCCAGCAGGGGGACTAGCGGGAGCACAGATACGCAGTATTTT. Translated: CASRGTSGSTDTQYF.

Comments on this clone: This same CDR3 is encoded by further DNA sequences in the sample. The gene calls are TRBV6-5 and TRBJ2-7, with 9 nucleotides matching TRBD1. The CDR3 length is 14 residues. Germline CDR1 and CDR2: MNHEY and SVGAGI. Losses at the gene ends were 3 bases for V and 2 bases for J; bases not matched to a gene: 2. Here the CDR3 DNA reads TGTGCCAGCAGTTATAGGGACAGGGCCTACGAGCAGTACTTC. This translates into CASSYRDRAYEQYF.

J is TRBJ2-1 and V is TRBV7-8; tentative D call: TRBD2 (5 bases). Per germline, CDR1 SGHVS and CDR2 FQNEAQ. CDR3 length: 16 residues. Trimming left V 3 bases short and J 2 bases short, with 14 bases between. CDR3 sequence reads: CASSFYGRTPYNEQFF. The CDR3 DNA sequence: TGTGCCAGCAGCTTCTACGGGCGGACTCCCTACAATGAGCAGTTCTTC.

V gene TRBV29-1 combines with J gene TRBJ2-3; D is undetermined. Trimming removed 7 bases from V and 0 bases from J, with 17 bases in between. This CDR3 has 15 amino acids. Germline V gives CDR1 SQVTM, CDR2 ANQGSEA. The CDR3 DNA reads as TGCAGCGCCGGAGTCGGGCGAGGTAGCACAGATACGCAGTATTTT. Translated: CSAGVGRGSTDTQYF.

CDR3 in DNA: TGTGCCAGCAGCCACGGTGGGCACGAGCAGTACTTC. It specifies CASSHGGHEQYF. The chain is built from TRBV13 and TRBJ2-7, with D hard to call. This CDR3 contains 12 residues. The germline V and J ends were trimmed by 5 bases and 5 bases, with 10 bases remaining between them. CDR1 and CDR2 from the germline V gene are PRHDT and FYEKMQ (reference sequence).

The V gene is TRBV5-6, the J gene TRBJ2-7, with no clear D. The CDR3 is 12 residues long. V was clipped by 3 bases and J by 9 bases, with 13 bases between them. Germline V gene sequence: CDR1 SGHDT, CDR2 YYEEEE. The CDR3 spells CASSSLSLVQYF. As DNA, the CDR3 is TGTGCCAGCAGCTCCCTTTCTTTGGTGCAGTACTTC.

The count of this clone is one. V gene TRBV6-5 combines with J gene TRBJ2-7, with 7 bases that match TRBD1. Per germline, CDR1 MNHEY and CDR2 SVGAGI. CDR3 length: 14 amino acids. Unmatched junction bases numbered 3, after V lost 2 bases and J lost 2 bases. The CDR3 region is CASSYATGTYEQYF. The DNA of the CDR3 is TGTGCCAGCAGTTACGCGACAGGGACCTACGAGCAGTACTTC.

The chain is built from TRBV19 and TRBJ2-7; no clear D. CDR3 length: 14 residues. Per the germline V gene, CDR1 is LNHDA and CDR2 is SQIVND (reference sequence). V lost 6 bases and J lost 0, with 12 bases in between. This CDR3 reads CASSPRKGSYEQYF. The CDR3 DNA reads TGTGCCAGTAGCCCCCGGAAAGGCTCCTACGAGCAGTACTTC.

V is TRBV30 and J is TRBJ2-1; 9 bases are a match to TRBD2. The trim removed 0 bases at V and 4 bases at J, leaving 4 bases unmatched. CDR3 length: 15 residues. CDR1 is GTSNPN, CDR2 SVGIG, per germline (reference sequence). Written as DNA, the CDR3 is TGTGCCTGGAGTGTAGCTAGCGGGGAATACAATGAGCAGTTCTTC. Its protein is CAWSVASGEYNEQFF.

J is TRBJ1-2 and V is TRBV6-1; D may be TRBD1 (5 bases). The CDR3 is made up of 12 amino acids. Germline values: CDR1 MNHNS, CDR2 SASEGT. V was trimmed by 11 bases and J by 3 bases, leaving 13 bases between them. The CDR3 coding sequence is TGTGCCCTGCGGGGCCAGTACTATGGCTACACCTTC. Encoded protein: CALRGQYYGYTF.

J is TRBJ2-2 and V is TRBV2; TRBD1 is a possible D gene (6 bases). Germline V gene sequence: CDR1 SNHLY, CDR2 FYNNEI. This CDR3 is 14 amino acids long. Between the trimmed V and J ends, which lost 8 bases and 7 bases, there was a span of 17 bases. The DNA of the CDR3 is TGTGCCAGCGAAGAACAGGGTTACTTCGGGGAGCTGTTTTTT. It encodes CASEEQGYFGELFF.

V usage is TRBV25-1 and J usage is TRBJ2-6, with D uncertain. Trimming stripped 2 bases from V and 0 bases from J, with 8 bases between. CDR3 length: 16 residues. The germline V gene has CDR1 MGHDK and CDR2 SYGVNS. The CDR3 sequence is CASSERSGSGANVLTF. The CDR3 nucleotides are TGTGCCAGCAGTGAACGGTCGGGCTCTGGGGCCAACGTCCTGACTTTC. The variable domain in full, completed from reference TRBV25-1 and TRBJ2-6, reads EADIYQTPRYLVIGTGKKITLECSQTMGHDKMYWYQQDPGMELHLIHYSYGVNSTEKGDLSSESTVSRIRTEHFPLTLESARPSHTSQYLCASSERSGSGANVLTFGAGSRLTVL.

V usage is TRBV27 and J usage is TRBJ1-2; D ambiguous. The CDR3 runs 14 residues. V was pared by 7 bases and J by 7 bases, with 19 bases between. Germline loops: CDR1 MNHEY, CDR2 SMNVEV (reference sequence). The CDR3 bases are TGTGCCAGCATGGGGTTAGGAGGAAGGAGTGGCTACACCTTC. It yields the protein CASMGLGGRSGYTF.

The chain uses TRBV7-7 and TRBJ2-1; D gene ambiguous. The germline CDR1 and CDR2 sequences are SSHAT and FNYEAQ (reference sequence). The CDR3 length is 13 residues. The V end was cut by 5 bases, the J end by 5 bases, with 10 bases between. CDR3 nucleotides: TGTGCCAGCAGCCCAAATTCTGACAATGAGCAGTTCTTC. It is translated as CASSPNSDNEQFF.

For the CDR3, the DNA is TGTGCCAGCAGCAACGAAGCGGGATTTGGTGAAAAACTGTTTTTT. Its protein product is CASSNEAGFGEKLFF. V gene TRBV7-2 combines with J gene TRBJ1-4; no reliable D call. This CDR3 has 15 amino acids. V shed 5 bases and J shed 7 bases, with 17 bases lying between them. CDR1 is SGHTA, CDR2 FQGNSA, per germline. The variable domain in full, completed from reference TRBV7-2 and TRBJ1-4, reads GAGVSQSPSNKVTEKGKDVELRCDPISGHTALYWYRQSLGQGLEFLIYFQGNSAPDKSGLPSDRFSAERTGGSVSTLTIQRTQQEDSAVYLCASSNEAGFGEKLFFGSGTQLSVL.

The rearrangement uses TRBV30 and TRBJ2-5; 10 bases map to TRBD2. Looked up from germline, CDR1 is GTSNPN and CDR2 is SVGIG (reference sequence). Trimming took 0 bases from V and 8 from J; bases not matched to a gene: 15. The CDR3 totals 17 residues. CDR3 DNA sequence: TGTGCCTGGAGTGTACCCATAGCGGGAGGAACAAGAGATACCCAGTACTTC. It encodes CAWSVPIAGGTRDTQYF.

The chain couples TRBV27 to TRBJ2-5; the D gene is possibly TRBD2 (5 bases). With 6 bases removed from V and 2 bases from J, the gap between germline ends came to 10 bases. The length of the CDR3 is 13 residues. CDR1 is MNHEY, CDR2 SMNVEV, per germline (reference sequence). The CDR3 nucleotides read TGTGCCAGCAGCCGCCGGGGACAAGAGACCCAGTACTTC. It specifies CASSRRGQETQYF.